The clone carrying this T cell receptor (beta chain) has just a few counts. Its antigen is unknown. Individual cDNA molecules carried attached unique molecular identifiers. From the 5' RACE reads, TCRdb called clonotypes with MiXCR, one entry per CDR3 protein. The repertoire holds about 76,000 distinct CDR3 sequences, with around 15% as singletons. These data belong to a study of early T cells in non-severe SARS-CoV-2 infection. Study summary: Whole-blood bulk RNA, unsorted, was sequenced, and chains were unpaired. The study's findings and limits: Private and CD4 specificities were missed by VDJdb matching, which favored anti-spike CD8 responses.

The CDR3 is 17 residues long. Trimming shortened V by 6 bases and J by 3 bases, and 24 bases separated the two germline ends. This chain joins TRBV12-3 or TRBV12-4 and TRBJ2-7; possibly TRBD1 for D (6 bases). The sequencing sample was made of whole blood. The receptor was isolated from an adult who was a healthcare worker with PCR-confirmed SARS-CoV-2 infection or an uninfected control (not recorded which). The DNA for the CDR3 is TGTGCCAGCAGCCGAGCAGAACTCGGGACACTGTTCTACGAGCAGTACTTC. Translating it yields CASSRAELGTLFYEQYF.